The next 26 T cell receptor beta chains were all read from a single sample in a study of tumor and adjacent non-tumor tissue in lung cancer. RNA was extracted from bulk tissue without any cell sorting. The library came from three nested PCR rounds adapted from ARM-PCR protocols. TCRdb re-called the multiplex PCR reads with MiXCR, one entry per CDR3 protein. The sample records more than 75,000 distinct CDR3 sequences, roughly 80% being singletons. The sample comprised lung tumor tissue. The receptors derive from a woman in her forties or fifties with non-small cell lung cancer.

This clonotype was seen just once. An end of the junction does not agree with germline; a read error may underlie this. The chain employs TRBV12-3 or TRBV12-4 and TRBJ2-5; D is uncertain. The CDR3 contains 14 residues. This CDR3 reads CATSHPGTQETQYF. The CDR3 bases are TGTGCCACCAGCCACCCCGGAACCCAAGAGACCCAATACTTC.

This clonotype was recorded once. Mismatch with germline at one junction end may stem from a read error. This chain joins TRBV20-1 and TRBJ2-1; D might be TRBD2 (6 bases). In germline, CDR1 is DFQATT, CDR2 SNEGSKA (reference sequence). This CDR3 region has 14 residues. This chain's CDR3 is CCACFGGGYNEQFF. As DNA, the CDR3 is TGCTGTGCTTGCTTCGGGGGAGGCTACAATGAACAGTTCTTC.

This rearrangement joins TRBV29-1 to TRBJ1-1; no reliable D call. In germline, CDR1 is SQVTM, CDR2 ANQGSEA. The germline V and J ends were trimmed by 6 bases and 12 bases, with 20 bases remaining between them. The CDR3 is 12 amino acids. The CDR3 region has the DNA TGCAGCGTGGCAGAGGTTAGGTTCGAACCTTTCTTT. Protein sequence: CSVAEVRFEPFF.

This clonotype was detected only a few times. This chain joins TRBV6-2 or TRBV6-3 and TRBJ1-6; tentatively, D is TRBD1 (5 bases). The CDR3 length is 14 residues. The V end lost 8 bases, the J end lost 9 bases, and 17 bases lay between the germline ends. The germline CDR1 and CDR2 sequences are MNHEY and SVGEGT. The DNA for the CDR3 is TGTGCCAGCGTAACCGGGACTGGGTTTTCACCCCTCCACTTT. Protein: CASVTGTGFSPLHF.

The CDR3 loop is CSANASGGSPSPLHF. In DNA form, the CDR3 reads TGCAGTGCTAATGCTTCAGGGGGATCCCCTTCACCCCTCCACTTT. The gene calls are TRBV20-1 and TRBJ1-6; the match to TRBD1 covers 7 bases. Trimming removed 4 bases from V and 9 bases from J; junction bases left unmatched: 12. CDR3 length: 15 amino acids. The germline V gene encodes CDR1 DFQATT and CDR2 SNEGSKA (reference sequence).

Notes on this clonotype: A junction end diverges from the germline sequence, so it may reflect a read error. This chain connects TRBV11-2 to TRBJ2-7; D unresolved. The CDR3 consists of 15 residues. Germline V gene lookup returns CDR1 SGHAT and CDR2 FQNNGV. Here the CDR3 DNA reads TGTGCCAGCAGCTCTTGGGCTATCGGTTCCTACAAGCAGTACTTC. Translation: CASSSWAIGSYKQYF. The complete variable domain, with remaining parts taken from reference TRBV11-2 and TRBJ2-7, reads EAGVAQSPRYKIIEKRQSVAFWCNPISGHATLYWYQQILGQGPKLLIQFQNNGVVDDSQLPKDRFSAERLKGVDSTLKIQPAKLEDSAVYLCASSSWAIGSYKQYFGPGTRLTVT.

This chain uses TRBV21-1 with TRBJ2-7. TRBV21-1 is recorded as a pseudogene. This CDR3 has 16 amino acids. The CDR3 region has the DNA TGTGCCAGCAGCAAAGACGGTCTAGGGGCTCGCTACGAGCAGTACTTC. Translation: CASSKDGLGARYEQYF.

Many counts were recorded for this clonotype. This chain's CDR3 is CAWIPSALNEKLFF. The CDR3 coding sequence is TGTGCCTGGATCCCTTCGGCCCTTAATGAAAAACTGTTTTTT. The chain employs TRBV30 and TRBJ1-4; no definite D call. The CDR3 totals 14 residues. Trimming removed 4 bases at V and 4 bases at J, with 13 bases between. Germline lookup yields CDR1 GTSNPN and CDR2 SVGIG (reference sequence).

In this sample, this clonotype turned up once. Lacking the conserved final phenylalanine or tryptophan, this CDR3 likely reflects a read error. This chain joins TRBV6-1 and TRBJ2-1; D is unclear. CDR1 MNHNS and CDR2 SASEGT come from the germline V gene. This CDR3 spans 17 amino acids. Trimming took 7 bases from V and 9 from J, leaving 28 bases between them. This CDR3 reads CASTSGVGSFSCIEQFS. In DNA, the CDR3 is TGTGCCAGCACCTCCGGTGTGGGTAGCTTCTCCTGCATTGAGCAGTTCTCC.

V gene TRBV7-9 combines with J gene TRBJ2-3; 16 bases are shared with TRBD2. The CDR3 sequence is 17 residues long. Germline trimming cut 5 bases from V and 5 bases from J; bases unmatched to any gene: 7. CDR1 and CDR2 from the germline V gene are SEHNR and FQNEAQ (reference sequence). In DNA form, the CDR3 reads TGTGCCAGCAGCACGGGACTAGCGGGAGGGTCGGGAGATACGCAGTATTTT. Protein: CASSTGLAGGSGDTQYF.

J is TRBJ1-1 and V is TRBV20-1; D gene unclear. The germline V gene encodes CDR1 DFQATT and CDR2 SNEGSKA (reference sequence). The CDR3 runs to 14 residues. V lost 7 bases and J 5 bases, leaving 20 bases between the germline ends. The DNA for the CDR3 is TGCAGTGTTACCCGGCCCGGGGATGGTACTGAAGCTTTCTTT. Translated: CSVTRPGDGTEAFF.

About this clonotype itself: An end of the junction does not agree with germline; a read error may underlie this. The rearrangement uses TRBV11-2 and TRBJ2-1; D is possibly TRBD1 (6 bases). The CDR3 totals 12 residues. Per germline, CDR1 SGHAT and CDR2 FQNNGV. The CDR3 sequence: CANSLGHYRPFF. The CDR3 bases are TGTGCCAACAGCTTGGGACACTACCGGCCGTTCTTC.

In this sample, this clonotype turned up a few times. V usage is TRBV11-2 and J usage is TRBJ2-1; D is possibly TRBD1 (5 bases). The germline V gene encodes CDR1 SGHAT and CDR2 FQNNGV. The CDR3 totals 12 residues. Trimming pared 7 bases from V and 8 bases from J, leaving 12 bases between. Here the CDR3 reads CASKLGVYEQFF. The CDR3 DNA reads as TGTGCCAGCAAGTTAGGGGTATATGAGCAGTTCTTC. Full variable domain (remainder filled in from reference TRBV11-2 and TRBJ2-1): EAGVAQSPRYKIIEKRQSVAFWCNPISGHATLYWYQQILGQGPKLLIQFQNNGVVDDSQLPKDRFSAERLKGVDSTLKIQPAKLEDSAVYLCASKLGVYEQFFGPGTRLTVL.

Notes on this clonotype: One end of the junction does not line up with germline, which may come from a read error. The chain links TRBV20-1 to TRBJ2-1; D ambiguous. The CDR3 extends over 11 amino acids. Germline V lookup: CDR1 DFQATT, CDR2 SNEGSKA (reference sequence). The CDR3 nucleotides read TGCGGTGCTAGTCTTTACAATGAGGAGTTTTTC. This encodes CGASLYNEEFF.

Concerning this clonotype itself: An end of the junction differs from the germline gene, which may be a read error. The chain carries TRBV6-6 and TRBJ2-1; the match to TRBD2 covers 10 bases. The CDR3 spans 15 residues. Germline CDR1 MNHNY, CDR2 SVGAGI (reference sequence). CDR3 in DNA: TGTGCCAGTAGTTACGCTAGCGGGAGTGACAATGAGAAGTTCTTC. Residues: CASSYASGSDNEKFF.

By share, this clonotype ranks as medium-sized. The V and J genes are TRBV28 and TRBJ2-5; the match to TRBD2 covers 10 bases. Germline V gives CDR1 MDHEN, CDR2 SYDVKM. J was trimmed by 7 bases and V by 9 bases; bases with no gene match: 14. There are 15 residues in the CDR3. CDR3 coding DNA: TGTGCCAGTAAGCTAGCGGGAGACACCAAGAGGACCCAGTACTTC. Translated: CASKLAGDTKRTQYF.

At least ten counts were recorded for this clonotype. The V gene is TRBV28, the J gene TRBJ1-1; no definite D call. There are 13 residues in the CDR3. Trimming took 3 bases from V and 2 from J, leaving 7 bases between them. Germline V gene sequence: CDR1 MDHEN, CDR2 SYDVKM. CDR3 in amino acids: CASSLDHNTEAFF. CDR3 DNA: TGTGCCAGCAGTTTGGACCACAACACTGAAGCTTTCTTT.

To note about this clonotype: A read error may account for a junction end that differs from germline. The chain has TRBV6-2 or TRBV6-3 and TRBJ2-7, with unresolved D. CDR1 MNHEY and CDR2 SVGEGT come from the germline V gene. The CDR3 loop spans 14 amino acids. CDR3 coding DNA: TGTGCCAGAAGTTACTCGGGCGTGGGGTACGAGCAGTACTTC. Translation gives CARSYSGVGYEQYF.

To note about this clonotype: At one boundary the junction diverges from the germline segment, which might be a read error. The chain carries TRBV29-1 and TRBJ2-5; D is undetermined. Germline values: CDR1 SQVTM, CDR2 ANQGSEA. The CDR3 is 13 amino acids. CDR3 loop: CSVEQERQETPYF. CDR3 nucleotide sequence: TGCAGCGTTGAACAAGAGCGCCAAGAGACCCCGTACTTC.

In its sample, this clonotype ranks as medium-sized. The rearrangement uses TRBV6-2 or TRBV6-3 and TRBJ2-7; D call uncertain. Germline V gene lookup returns CDR1 MNHEY and CDR2 SVGEGT. V was cut by 6 bases and J by 4 bases, with 7 bases left in between. This CDR3 is built from 11 residues. The CDR3 protein is CASSPLYEQYF. In DNA form, the CDR3 reads TGTGCCAGCAGCCCCCTTTACGAGCAGTACTTC.

As concerns this clonotype: Its ends do not fully match the called genes, so a read error is possible. CDR3 nucleotide sequence: TGCTCCAGCACCGCCCAGACTCGTTTCAGCAATCAGCCCCAGCATTTT. It translates to CSSTAQTRFSNQPQHF. V usage is TRBV4-1 and J usage is TRBJ1-5, with D unclear. Germline V CDR1 and CDR2: MGHRA, YSYEKL. The CDR3 length is 16 residues.

Notes on this clonotype: This may stem from a read error, because a much larger clone lies one nucleotide away. Since the CDR3 does not end with the conserved phenylalanine or tryptophan, this likely comes from a read error. The chain recombines TRBV2 with TRBJ2-5; 12 bases are a match to TRBD2. The CDR3 contains 16 residues. The junction had 7 bases not matched to a gene; V was cut back by 6 bases and J by 2 bases. Germline loops: CDR1 SNHLY, CDR2 FYNNEI. CDR3: CASSPSGLAGQETQYY. DNA for the CDR3: TGTGCCAGCAGCCCCTCCGGACTAGCGGGACAAGAGACCCAGTACTAC.

This clonotype was detected only a few times. One junction end disagrees with the germline gene, perhaps due to a read error. The rearrangement joins TRBV7-7 to TRBJ2-3; TRBD2 might be the D (5 bases). The CDR3 is 15 amino acids. CDR1 is SSHAT and CDR2 is FNYEAQ in the germline V gene (reference sequence). CDR3 sequence: CASSPGLTSTDTQYF. In DNA, the CDR3 is TGTGCTAGCAGCCCAGGACTTACTAGCACAGATACGCAGTATTTT.

This clonotype showed up just once. The chain carries TRBV6-2 or TRBV6-3 and TRBJ2-5; perhaps TRBD1 as D (6 bases). This CDR3 comprises 20 residues. CDR1 is MNHEY, CDR2 SVGEGT, per germline. The V gene lost 7 bases and the J gene lost 4 bases, with 34 bases spanning the gap. CDR3 sequence: CASNYNYRQETTVPRETQYF. The CDR3 nucleotides read TGTGCCAGCAACTACAATTACCGACAGGAAACGACTGTCCCCCGAGAGACCCAGTACTTC.

On this clonotype itself: One end of the junction varies from germline; a read error may be responsible. The V and J genes are TRBV6-2 or TRBV6-3 and TRBJ2-7; D is ambiguous. The CDR3 totals 13 residues. Germline lookup yields CDR1 MNHEY and CDR2 SVGEGT. The CDR3 DNA is TGTGCCAACAGTTACTTGGATACCTACGACCGGTACTTC. Translated: CANSYLDTYDRYF.

The V call is TRBV6-5, the J call TRBJ2-5; the D gene is possibly TRBD2 (6 bases). Germline CDR1 reads MNHEY; CDR2 reads SVGAGI. Between the trimmed V and J ends, which lost 6 bases and 6 bases, there was a span of 17 bases. The CDR3 is made up of 14 amino acids. CDR3 nucleotides: TGTGCCAGCAGCCAAACTGGGGCGGGGAAGACCCAGTACTTC. Translating gives CASSQTGAGKTQYF.